This entry is about one TCR beta chain. No cognate antigen has been identified for it. No quality values exist for individual bases; no much larger clone is one base distant. The sample originates from a study of blood T cell repertoires in COVID-19 (dated by TCRdb to about 2020). For the study in its entirety: The collaborator samples originated in the United States, Italy and Spain and spanned the acute and convalescent phases of COVID-19. The material from the prospective study consisted of cDNA or gDNA derived from T cells, B-cell-depleted T cells, or PBMCs. The dataset comprised deeply sampled blood TCRbeta repertoires from subjects exposed to, actively infected with, or recovered from COVID-19. The repertoires were released in a freely available public database intended as a resource for research on the immune response to SARS-CoV-2. Samples were obtained from the ongoing ImmuneRACE study (first 160 participants) and from over 1,000 subjects provided by 6 global collaborators. A de-identified subject ID, COVID-19 status, age in years and sex were almost always included in the sample metadata. Where HLA class I and class II types were available, the types were taken from metadata supplied by the sample provider, not from assay-based typing. Overall study results and their limits: Clinical and demographic metadata were provided uncurated, with the amount varying by source and participant.

Enrolling through a virtual design, the prospective study's participants ranged in age from about 18 to 89 years and lived across roughly 24 United States geographic areas. In the prospective study, participants were assigned to cohorts based on the clinical history participants reported in a screening survey and a study questionnaire. ImmuneRACE Cohort 3 recovered participants were defined by two consecutive negative NP/OP PCR tests, healthcare professional clearance, or symptom resolution. In the prospective study, whole blood, serum and a nasopharyngeal or oropharyngeal swab were collected from each participant by mobile phlebotomists. Participants in the prospective study had the option to provide additional blood draws and questionnaires over an approximately 2-month period. Prospective study blood samples were shipped either frozen or at room temperature before DNA extraction. Inclusive of the bounding cysteine and phenylalanine, the CDR3 is 15 residues long. Only the CDR3 part of the read is kept: 45 bases, read in frame from the first base. V is cut by 0 bases and J by 7 bases, and the space between the germline ends is 12 bases. Reading the germline V gene gives CDR1 SGHVS and CDR2 FQNEAQ.

TCRbeta CDR3 regions were amplified from genomic DNA using the immunoSEQ Assay, a bias-controlled multiplex PCR. Processing in the source paper ran as follows. Within the assay, amplification of reference gene primers was used to estimate how many nucleated cells each sample contained. To quantify the absolute abundance of each unique TCRbeta CDR3 rearrangement, sequence reads were collapsed and filtered. For each sample, productive Simpson clonality was calculated by taking the square root of Simpson's diversity index across productive rearrangements. Here the immuneACCESS table is served through TCRdb, limited to in-frame sequences with V and J called. Missing clones are a known gap in these copies; in checked studies unresolved V genes cover under half, and the rest lacks a known reason. From that table come the V and J calls and clone size; the DNA was used to work out D and trimming. This sample comprises over 200,000 clones, about 85% of them detected only once. The ten most abundant clones make up 10% to 13% of the sample.

This TCR came from a man aged 30 to 45 who had recovered from COVID-19. Sequences were obtained from PBMCs or T cells enriched from blood (not recorded which). The chain links TRBV7-8 with TRBJ2-2, and perhaps TRBD2 as D gene, on 5 matching bases. CDR3 protein: CASSLARVSGGELFF. The sequenced DNA: TGTGCCAGCAGCTTAGCCCGGGTGAGCGGCGGGGAGCTGTTTTTT.